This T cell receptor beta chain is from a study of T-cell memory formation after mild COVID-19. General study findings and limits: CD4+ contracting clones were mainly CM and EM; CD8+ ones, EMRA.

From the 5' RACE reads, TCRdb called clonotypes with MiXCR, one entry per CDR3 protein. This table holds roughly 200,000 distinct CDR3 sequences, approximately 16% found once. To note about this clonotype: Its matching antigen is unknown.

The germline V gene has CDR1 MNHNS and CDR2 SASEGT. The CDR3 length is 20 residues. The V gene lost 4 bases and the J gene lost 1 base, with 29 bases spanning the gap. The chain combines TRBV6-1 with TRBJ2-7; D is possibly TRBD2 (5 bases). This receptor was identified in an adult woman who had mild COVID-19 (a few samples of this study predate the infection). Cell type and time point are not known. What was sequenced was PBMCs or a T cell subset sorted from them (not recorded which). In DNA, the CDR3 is TGTGCCAGCAGTGGCCGCACGGGGAGTAGCCCCTACCGTATTTCCTACGAGCAGTACTTC. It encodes CASSGRTGSSPYRISYEQYF.